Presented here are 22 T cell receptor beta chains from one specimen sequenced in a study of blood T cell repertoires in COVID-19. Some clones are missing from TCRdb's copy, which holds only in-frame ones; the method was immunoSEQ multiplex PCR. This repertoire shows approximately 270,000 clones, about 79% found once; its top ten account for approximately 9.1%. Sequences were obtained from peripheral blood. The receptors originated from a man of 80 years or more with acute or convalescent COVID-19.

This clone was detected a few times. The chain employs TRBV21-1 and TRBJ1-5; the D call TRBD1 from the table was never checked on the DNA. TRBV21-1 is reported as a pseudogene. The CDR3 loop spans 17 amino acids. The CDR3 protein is CASSKDRGREGNQPQHF. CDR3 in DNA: TGTGCCAGCAGCAAAGACAGGGGGCGCGAGGGCAATCAGCCCCAGCATTTT.

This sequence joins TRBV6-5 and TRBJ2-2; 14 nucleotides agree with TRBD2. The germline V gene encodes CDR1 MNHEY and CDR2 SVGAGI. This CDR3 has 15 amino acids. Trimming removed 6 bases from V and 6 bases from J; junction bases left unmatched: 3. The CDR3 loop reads CASRGTSGRAGELFF. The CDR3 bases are TGTGCCAGCAGGGGGACTAGCGGGAGAGCCGGGGAGCTGTTTTTT.

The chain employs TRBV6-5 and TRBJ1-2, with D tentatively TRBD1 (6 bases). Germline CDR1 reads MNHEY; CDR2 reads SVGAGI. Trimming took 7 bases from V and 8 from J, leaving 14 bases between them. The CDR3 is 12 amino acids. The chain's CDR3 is CASNGDNHGYTF. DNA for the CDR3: TGTGCCAGCAATGGGGACAATCACGGCTACACCTTC.

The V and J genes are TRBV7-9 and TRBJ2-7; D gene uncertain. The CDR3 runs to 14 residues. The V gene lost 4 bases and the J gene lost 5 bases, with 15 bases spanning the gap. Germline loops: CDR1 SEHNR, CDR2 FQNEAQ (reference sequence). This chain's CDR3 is CASSSSGSFNEQYF. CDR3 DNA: TGTGCCAGCAGCTCCTCCGGTTCTTTCAACGAGCAGTACTTC.

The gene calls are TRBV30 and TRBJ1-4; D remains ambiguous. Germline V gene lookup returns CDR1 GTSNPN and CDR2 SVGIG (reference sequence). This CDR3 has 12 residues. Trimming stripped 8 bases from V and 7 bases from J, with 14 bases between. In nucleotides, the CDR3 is TGTGCCCTCAACCTAGCGACTGAAAAACTGTTTTTT. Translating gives CALNLATEKLFF.

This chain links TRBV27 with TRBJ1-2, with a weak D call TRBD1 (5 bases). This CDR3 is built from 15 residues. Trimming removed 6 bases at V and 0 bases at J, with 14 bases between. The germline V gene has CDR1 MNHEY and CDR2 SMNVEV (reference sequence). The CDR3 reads CASRAPAGTNYGYTF. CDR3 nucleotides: TGTGCCAGCAGGGCCCCCGCAGGGACTAACTATGGCTACACCTTC.

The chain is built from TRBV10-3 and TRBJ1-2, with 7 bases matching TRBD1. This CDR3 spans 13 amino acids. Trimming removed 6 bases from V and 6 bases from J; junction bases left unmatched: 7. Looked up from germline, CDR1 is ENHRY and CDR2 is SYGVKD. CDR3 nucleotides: TGTGCCATCAGATCGACAGGGAGGAATGGCTACACCTTC. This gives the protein CAIRSTGRNGYTF.

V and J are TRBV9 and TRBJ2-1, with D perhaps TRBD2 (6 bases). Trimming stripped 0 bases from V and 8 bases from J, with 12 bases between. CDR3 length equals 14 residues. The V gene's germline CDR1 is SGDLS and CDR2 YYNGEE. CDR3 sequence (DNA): TGTGCCAGCAGCGTAGGATGGAGGGCCGATGAGCAGTTCTTC. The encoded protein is CASSVGWRADEQFF.

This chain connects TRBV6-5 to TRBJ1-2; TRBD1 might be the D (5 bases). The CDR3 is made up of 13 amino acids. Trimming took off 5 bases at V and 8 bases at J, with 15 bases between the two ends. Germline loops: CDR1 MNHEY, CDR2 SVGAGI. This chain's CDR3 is CASSQNGGRGYTF. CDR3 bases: TGTGCCAGCAGTCAAAACGGGGGACGAGGCTACACCTTC.

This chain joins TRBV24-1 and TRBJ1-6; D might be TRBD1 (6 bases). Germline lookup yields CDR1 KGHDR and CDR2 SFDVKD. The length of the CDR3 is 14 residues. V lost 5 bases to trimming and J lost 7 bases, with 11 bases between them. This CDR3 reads CATSGGTRNSPLHF. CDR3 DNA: TGTGCCACCAGTGGTGGGACACGCAATTCACCCCTCCACTTT.

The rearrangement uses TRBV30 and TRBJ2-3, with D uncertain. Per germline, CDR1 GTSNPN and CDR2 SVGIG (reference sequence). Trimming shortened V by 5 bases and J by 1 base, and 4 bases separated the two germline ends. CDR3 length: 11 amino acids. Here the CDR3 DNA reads TGTGCCTGGGGCCGCACAGATACGCAGTATTTT. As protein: CAWGRTDTQYF.

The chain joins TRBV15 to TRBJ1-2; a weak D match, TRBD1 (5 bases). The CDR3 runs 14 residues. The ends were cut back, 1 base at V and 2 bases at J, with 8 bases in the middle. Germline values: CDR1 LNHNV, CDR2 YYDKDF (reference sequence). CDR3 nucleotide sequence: TGTGCCACCAGCAGAGGCCGACAGAACTATGGCTACACCTTC. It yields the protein CATSRGRQNYGYTF.

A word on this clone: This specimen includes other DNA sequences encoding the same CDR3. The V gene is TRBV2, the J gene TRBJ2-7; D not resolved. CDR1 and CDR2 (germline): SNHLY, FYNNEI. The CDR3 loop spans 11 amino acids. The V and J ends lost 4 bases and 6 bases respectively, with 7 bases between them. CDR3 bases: TGTGCCAGCAGTGGAGGCCTCGAGCAGTACTTC. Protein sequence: CASSGGLEQYF.

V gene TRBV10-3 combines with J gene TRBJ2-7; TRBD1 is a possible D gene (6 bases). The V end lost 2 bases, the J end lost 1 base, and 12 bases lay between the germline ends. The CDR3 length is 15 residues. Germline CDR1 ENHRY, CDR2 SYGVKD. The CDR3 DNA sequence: TGTGCCATCAGTGAGATAGACAGGTTATCCTACGAGCAGTACTTC. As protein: CAISEIDRLSYEQYF.

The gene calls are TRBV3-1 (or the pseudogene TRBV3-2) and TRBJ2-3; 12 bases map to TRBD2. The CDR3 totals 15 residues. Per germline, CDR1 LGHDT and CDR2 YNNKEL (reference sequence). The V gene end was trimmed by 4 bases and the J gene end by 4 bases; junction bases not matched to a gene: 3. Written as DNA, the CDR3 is TGTGCCAGCAGCCTCGGACTAGCGGGACCAGATACGCAGTATTTT. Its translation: CASSLGLAGPDTQYF.

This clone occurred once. The CDR3, as DNA: TGCGCCAGCAGCTTGGTGGGGCGCTCCGATGGGGAGCAGTACTTC. Its protein product is CASSLVGRSDGEQYF. The V call is TRBV5-1, the J call TRBJ2-7; TRBD1 might be the D (5 bases). V was shortened by 0 bases and J by 7 bases, with 17 bases between the two germline ends. Germline CDR1 reads SGHRS; CDR2 reads YFSETQ. The CDR3 extends over 15 amino acids. The full variable domain, completed using reference TRBV5-1 and TRBJ2-7, is KAGVTQTPRYLIKTRGQQVTLSCSPISGHRSVSWYQQTPGQGLQFLFEYFSETQRNKGNFPGRFSGRQFSNSRSEMNVSTLELGDSALYLCASSLVGRSDGEQYFGPGTRLTVT.

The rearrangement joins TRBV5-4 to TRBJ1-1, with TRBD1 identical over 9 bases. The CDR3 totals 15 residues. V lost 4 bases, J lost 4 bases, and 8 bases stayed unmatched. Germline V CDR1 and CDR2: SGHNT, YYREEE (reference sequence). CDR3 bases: TGTGCCAGCAGCATGGACAGGGGCTGGGGCACTGAAGCTTTCTTT. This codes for CASSMDRGWGTEAFF. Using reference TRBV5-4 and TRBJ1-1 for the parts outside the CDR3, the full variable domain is ETGVTQSPTHLIKTRGQQVTLRCSSQSGHNTVSWYQQALGQGPQFIFQYYREEENGRGNFPPRFSGLQFPNYSSELNVNALELDDSALYLCASSMDRGWGTEAFFGQGTRLTVV.

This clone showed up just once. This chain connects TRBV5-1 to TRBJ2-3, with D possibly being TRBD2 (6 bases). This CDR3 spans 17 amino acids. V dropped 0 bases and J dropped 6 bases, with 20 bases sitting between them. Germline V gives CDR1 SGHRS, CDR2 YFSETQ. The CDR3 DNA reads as TGCGCCAGCAGCTTGGAATTCCCGGGAGCCCTAAGGGATACGCAGTATTTT. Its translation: CASSLEFPGALRDTQYF.

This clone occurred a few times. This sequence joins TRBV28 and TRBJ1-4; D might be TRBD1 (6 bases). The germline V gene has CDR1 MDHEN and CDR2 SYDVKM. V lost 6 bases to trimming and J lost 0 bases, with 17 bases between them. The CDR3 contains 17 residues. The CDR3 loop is CASSSRKQGTTNEKLFF. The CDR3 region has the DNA TGTGCCAGCAGCTCACGAAAACAGGGAACAACTAATGAAAAACTGTTTTTT.

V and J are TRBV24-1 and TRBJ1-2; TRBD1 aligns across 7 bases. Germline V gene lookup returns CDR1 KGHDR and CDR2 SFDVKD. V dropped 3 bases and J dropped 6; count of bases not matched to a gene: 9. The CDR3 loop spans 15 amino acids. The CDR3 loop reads CATSDPSLTGNGYTF. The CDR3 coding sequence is TGTGCCACCAGTGATCCGTCCTTGACAGGGAATGGCTACACCTTC.

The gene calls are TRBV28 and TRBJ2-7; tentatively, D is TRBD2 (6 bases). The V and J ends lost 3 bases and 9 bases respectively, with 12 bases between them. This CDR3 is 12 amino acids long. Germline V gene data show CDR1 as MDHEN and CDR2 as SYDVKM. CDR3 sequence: CASSFGGGGQYF. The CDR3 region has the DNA TGTGCCAGCAGTTTTGGGGGAGGAGGGCAGTACTTC.

The CDR3, as DNA: TGCGCCAGCAGGCTAGATGGCATGGGACAGAACTATGGCTACACCTTC. Translation: CASRLDGMGQNYGYTF. The J gene is TRBJ1-2, the V gene TRBV4-1; 7 bases match TRBD1. The trim removed 6 bases at V and 2 bases at J, leaving 12 bases unmatched. CDR1 MGHRA and CDR2 YSYEKL come from the germline V gene. The CDR3 length is 16 residues.